This passage covers 27 T cell receptor beta chains from one sample sequenced in a study of T cell responses to AZD1222 COVID-19 vaccine. Repertoires were generated with immunoSEQ multiplex PCR, while TCRdb's copy carries only in-frame clones and drops some. Among about 140,000 clones listed, 85% to 90% were seen once. This sample comprised peripheral blood, obtained on day 0 of AZD1222 vaccination. These receptor sequences come from an adult in good health.

The chain combines TRBV6-5 with TRBJ1-1, with D hard to call. Trimming pared 5 bases from V and 6 bases from J, leaving 19 bases between. CDR3 length equals 15 residues. Germline V gene sequence: CDR1 MNHEY, CDR2 SVGAGI. The CDR3 reads CASSQQWRDGAEAFF. The DNA of the CDR3 is TGTGCCAGCAGTCAGCAGTGGAGGGATGGTGCTGAAGCTTTCTTT.

The rearrangement joins TRBV19 to TRBJ2-7; 10 bases agree with TRBD2. CDR1 LNHDA and CDR2 SQIVND come from the germline V gene (reference sequence). The junction had 6 bases not matched to a gene; V was cut back by 5 bases and J by 5 bases. The length of the CDR3 is 14 residues. The CDR3 DNA reads TGTGCCAGTAGTCACACTAGCGGGAACCACGAGCAGTACTTC. Protein: CASSHTSGNHEQYF.

The CDR3 here is CASSRSGAGGPVRQYF. The DNA for the CDR3 is TGTGCCAGCAGCCGGAGTGGCGCGGGGGGGCCGGTGAGGCAGTATTTT. This sequence joins TRBV7-9 and TRBJ2-3; TRBD2 matches 9 bases. From germline, CDR1 is SEHNR and CDR2 FQNEAQ (reference sequence). The J segment lost 11 bases and the V segment lost 5 bases, leaving 17 bases of the junction unmatched. This CDR3 comprises 16 residues. The whole variable domain, remainder taken from reference TRBV7-9 and TRBJ2-3, is DTGVSQNPRHKITKRGQNVTFRCDPISEHNRLYWYRQTLGQGPEFLTYFQNEAQLEKSRLLSDRFSAERPKGSFSTLEIQRTEQGDSAMYLCASSRSGAGGPVRQYFGPGTRLTVL.

This clone was recorded once. The genes are TRBV18 and TRBJ2-3; D is possibly TRBD2 (5 bases). This CDR3 spans 15 amino acids. V was cut by 0 bases and J by 6 bases, with 13 bases left in between. Germline-derived CDR1 and CDR2 are KGHSH and LQKENI. In DNA, the CDR3 is TGTGCCAGCTCACCACCGTCATTGTCGGGGGATACGCAGTATTTT. Its protein is CASSPPSLSGDTQYF.

V and J are TRBV6-1 and TRBJ1-2; D not resolved. Trimming left V 2 bases short and J 5 bases short, with 24 bases between. This CDR3 is 18 amino acids long. The germline V gene encodes CDR1 MNHNS and CDR2 SASEGT. The CDR3 region has the DNA TGTGCCAGCAGTGAAAACGCAGCCGAGCTCATTAGAGGGTATGGCTACACCTTC. Its translation is CASSENAAELIRGYGYTF.

This clone occurred a few times. The rearrangement joins TRBV2 to TRBJ2-5; D uncertain. This CDR3 has 11 residues. Germline lookup yields CDR1 SNHLY and CDR2 FYNNEI. Trimming stripped 10 bases from V and 2 bases from J, with 8 bases between. In DNA, the CDR3 is TGTGCCAACTCCATTCAAGAGACCCAGTACTTC. As protein: CANSIQETQYF.

The gene calls are TRBV6-5 and TRBJ2-3, with D unclear. Trimming shortened V by 4 bases and J by 6 bases, and 8 bases separated the two germline ends. Germline CDR1 and CDR2: MNHEY and SVGAGI. CDR3 size: 12 residues. The CDR3 loop reads CASSSTLDTQYF. CDR3 coding DNA: TGTGCCAGCAGTTCCACCCTCGATACGCAGTATTTT.

V and J are TRBV27 and TRBJ1-6; D gene uncertain. V shed 4 bases and J shed 8 bases, with 12 bases lying between them. This CDR3 spans 14 amino acids. Germline V CDR1 and CDR2: MNHEY, SMNVEV (reference sequence). CDR3 nucleotide sequence: TGTGCCAGCAGTTCATACGATCGGTATTCACCCCTCCACTTT. Translated: CASSSYDRYSPLHF.

The count of this clone is one. The genes are TRBV7-9 and TRBJ1-4, with TRBD1 matching 11 bases. Germline trimming cut 5 bases from V and 8 bases from J; bases unmatched to any gene: 7. The germline V gene encodes CDR1 SEHNR and CDR2 FQNEAQ (reference sequence). This CDR3 contains 15 residues. The CDR3 is CASSTQDRGREKLFF. The CDR3 DNA is TGTGCCAGCAGCACCCAGGACAGGGGGCGCGAAAAACTGTTTTTT.

This clone was recorded once. The gene calls are TRBV5-1 and TRBJ2-1; 12 nucleotides line up with TRBD2. Trimming took 6 bases from V and 3 from J; bases not matched to a gene: 1. Germline V gives CDR1 SGHRS, CDR2 YFSETQ. CDR3 size: 14 residues. The CDR3 sequence: CASKGLAGYNEQFF. CDR3 in DNA: TGCGCCAGCAAGGGACTAGCGGGCTACAATGAGCAGTTCTTC.

The chain combines TRBV5-1 with TRBJ1-5; TRBD1 matches at 9 bases. V shed 4 bases, J shed 4 bases, and the junction held 6 bases outside the gene matches. Germline CDR1 reads SGHRS; CDR2 reads YFSETQ. CDR3 length: 15 amino acids. CDR3 nucleotides: TGCGCCAGCAGCATCGGGACAGGGATTAATCAGCCCCAGCATTTT. Encoded protein: CASSIGTGINQPQHF.

This chain joins TRBV10-3 and TRBJ1-2; D is unclear. The CDR3 is made up of 15 amino acids. Per the germline V gene, CDR1 is ENHRY and CDR2 is SYGVKD. The V and J ends lost 2 bases and 4 bases respectively, with 14 bases between them. This CDR3 is CAISERPSDPYGYTF. The CDR3 coding sequence is TGTGCCATCAGTGAGCGGCCATCGGATCCCTATGGCTACACCTTC.

The CDR3 here is CASSVATGDEKLFF. Written as DNA, the CDR3 is TGTGCCAGCAGCGTAGCGACAGGTGATGAAAAACTGTTTTTT. The V and J genes are TRBV9 and TRBJ1-4, with D perhaps TRBD1 (6 bases). The ends were cut back, 0 bases at V and 6 bases at J, with 9 bases in the middle. The CDR3 runs 14 residues. Germline V lookup: CDR1 SGDLS, CDR2 YYNGEE.

This clone was observed a few times. V and J are TRBV18 and TRBJ1-3, with D unresolved. Germline V gene sequence: CDR1 KGHSH, CDR2 LQKENI. V shed 1 base and J shed 1 base, with 8 bases lying between them. This CDR3 region has 15 residues. CDR3 residues: CASSPLALSGNTIYF. CDR3 nucleotides: TGTGCCAGCTCACCACTCGCCCTTTCTGGAAACACCATATATTTT.

The chain couples TRBV11-2 to TRBJ1-2, with TRBD1 as a possible D gene (5 bases). The CDR3 runs 13 residues. Germline loops: CDR1 SGHAT, CDR2 FQNNGV. V was clipped by 6 bases and J by 4 bases, with 12 bases between them. The CDR3 nucleotides read TGTGCCAGCAGACCTACGGGGACCTATGGCTACACCTTC. Translation: CASRPTGTYGYTF.

The chain has TRBV30 and TRBJ1-1, with D perhaps TRBD1 (5 bases). The CDR3 spans 15 residues. Germline assignment: CDR1 GTSNPN and CDR2 SVGIG (reference sequence). V was trimmed by 1 base and J by 0 bases, leaving 12 bases between them. The CDR3 nucleotides are TGTGCCTGGAGTGCCGGACACTTGATGAACACTGAAGCTTTCTTT. As protein: CAWSAGHLMNTEAFF.

The chain is built from TRBV13 and TRBJ1-1; D remains unclear. The CDR3 loop spans 14 amino acids. Looked up from germline, CDR1 is PRHDT and CDR2 is FYEKMQ (reference sequence). Deletions cut 5 bases from V and 1 base from J, with 11 bases between. This chain's CDR3 is CASSPKVGNTEAFF. CDR3 nucleotides: TGTGCCAGCAGCCCCAAAGTCGGGAACACTGAAGCTTTCTTT.

The V and J genes are TRBV6-5 and TRBJ1-1, with a possible D match to TRBD1 (5 bases). Germline assignment: CDR1 MNHEY and CDR2 SVGAGI. V was cut by 6 bases and J by 6 bases, with 11 bases left in between. This CDR3 has 12 amino acids. The CDR3: CASRRGFSEAFF. DNA for the CDR3: TGTGCCAGCAGGCGGGGGTTTTCTGAAGCTTTCTTT.

V is TRBV6-9 and J is TRBJ1-2; the D gene is possibly TRBD1 (5 bases). The V gene's germline CDR1 is MNHGY and CDR2 SVAAGI. The CDR3 length is 15 residues. Between the trimmed V and J ends, which lost 5 bases and 4 bases, there was a span of 17 bases. CDR3 protein: CASSLPKGPAYGYTF. CDR3 nucleotides: TGTGCCAGCAGTCTCCCTAAGGGGCCCGCCTATGGCTACACCTTC.

This chain uses TRBV28 with TRBJ2-1; 7 bases agree with TRBD2. Germline CDR1 and CDR2: MDHEN and SYDVKM. The CDR3 contains 15 residues. V lost 6 bases and J lost 3; bases outside the gene matches: 8. CDR3 loop: CASRGREINYNEQFF. The CDR3 DNA reads as TGTGCCAGCAGGGGGCGGGAGATAAACTACAATGAGCAGTTCTTC.

This clone was detected once. The rearrangement uses TRBV19 and TRBJ1-5; D gene ambiguous. This CDR3 has 14 amino acids. Trimming shortened V by 0 bases and J by 4 bases, and 7 bases separated the two germline ends. The germline V gene encodes CDR1 LNHDA and CDR2 SQIVND (reference sequence). CDR3 region: CASSIDHTNQPQHF. CDR3 coding DNA: TGTGCCAGTAGTATAGATCACACAAATCAGCCCCAGCATTTT. The entire variable domain, with the rest obtained from reference TRBV19 and TRBJ1-5, is as follows: DGGITQSPKYLFRKEGQNVTLSCEQNLNHDAMYWYRQDPGQGLRLIYYSQIVNDFQKGDIAEGYSVSREKKESFPLTVTSAQKNPTAFYLCASSIDHTNQPQHFGDGTRLSIL.

In this sample, this clone turned up once. The chain combines TRBV24-1 with TRBJ1-4; the match to TRBD1 covers 7 bases. V dropped 8 bases and J dropped 5; count of bases not matched to a gene: 13. CDR3 length: 16 amino acids. CDR1 and CDR2 from the germline V gene are KGHDR and SFDVKD. The CDR3 nucleotides are TGTGCCACCAACAGGGGACATACCGACCCGAATGAAAAACTGTTTTTT. Protein product: CATNRGHTDPNEKLFF.

V is TRBV7-7 and J is TRBJ2-1, with 11 bases matching TRBD2. In germline, CDR1 is SSHAT, CDR2 FNYEAQ (reference sequence). Trimming cost V 5 bases and J 2 bases; bases outside gene matches: 8. There are 17 residues in the CDR3. The CDR3, as DNA: TGTGCCAGCAGCAAGCTACCTAGCGGGGGGCCCTACAATGAGCAGTTCTTC. Protein: CASSKLPSGGPYNEQFF.

This clone was counted once. The J gene is TRBJ2-7, the V gene TRBV5-1; TRBD1 might be the D (6 bases). This CDR3 has 15 residues. The germline V gene has CDR1 SGHRS and CDR2 YFSETQ. The germline V and J ends were trimmed by 1 base and 0 bases, with 11 bases remaining between them. CDR3 in amino acids: CASSLRQAASYEQYF. DNA for the CDR3: TGCGCCAGCAGCTTGCGACAGGCGGCCTCCTACGAGCAGTACTTC.

This clone was counted once. This sample also contains other DNA sequences that code for the same CDR3. V and J are TRBV5-1 and TRBJ1-2, with D tentatively TRBD1 (5 bases). CDR3 size: 12 residues. V was trimmed by 2 bases and J by 7 bases, leaving 9 bases between them. Per the germline V gene, CDR1 is SGHRS and CDR2 is YFSETQ. CDR3 region: CASSFGGVGYTF. CDR3 DNA sequence: TGCGCCAGCAGCTTTGGGGGAGTTGGCTACACCTTC.

The chain combines TRBV30 with TRBJ2-1, with 7 positions matching TRBD2. The V gene's germline CDR1 is GTSNPN and CDR2 SVGIG (reference sequence). The CDR3 covers 15 residues. V shed 8 bases and J 5 bases; nucleotides not matched to a gene: 15. The CDR3 region is CAGAGWELGNNEQFF. CDR3 sequence (DNA): TGTGCCGGAGCGGGGTGGGAGCTAGGGAACAATGAGCAGTTCTTC.

The V gene is TRBV5-5, the J gene TRBJ1-2; tentative D call: TRBD1 (5 bases). The CDR3 is 14 residues long. Deletions cut 5 bases from V and 8 bases from J, with 19 bases between. The germline CDR1 and CDR2 sequences are SGHKS and YYEKEE (reference sequence). CDR3 DNA sequence: TGTGCCAGCAGTTTCGAGCCCGACAGCCGGGGCTACACCTTC. Its translation is CASSFEPDSRGYTF. The variable domain in full, with the rest retrieved from reference TRBV5-5 and TRBJ1-2, is DAGVTQSPTHLIKTRGQQVTLRCSPISGHKSVSWYQQVLGQGPQFIFQYYEKEERGRGNFPDRFSARQFPNYSSELNVNALLLGDSALYLCASSFEPDSRGYTFGSGTRLTVV.